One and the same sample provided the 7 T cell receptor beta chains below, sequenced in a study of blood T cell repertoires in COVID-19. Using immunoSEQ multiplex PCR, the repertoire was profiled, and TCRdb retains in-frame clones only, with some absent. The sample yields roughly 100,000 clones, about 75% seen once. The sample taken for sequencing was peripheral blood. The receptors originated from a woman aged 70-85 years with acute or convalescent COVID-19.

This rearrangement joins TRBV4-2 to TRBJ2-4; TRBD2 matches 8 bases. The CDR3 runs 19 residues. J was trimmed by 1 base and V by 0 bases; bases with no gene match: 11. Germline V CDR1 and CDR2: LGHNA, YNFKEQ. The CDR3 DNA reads TGTGCCAGCAGCCAAGATTACAGCGGGGGCCCGGGGGCCAAAAACATTCAGTACTTC. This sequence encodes CASSQDYSGGPGAKNIQYF.

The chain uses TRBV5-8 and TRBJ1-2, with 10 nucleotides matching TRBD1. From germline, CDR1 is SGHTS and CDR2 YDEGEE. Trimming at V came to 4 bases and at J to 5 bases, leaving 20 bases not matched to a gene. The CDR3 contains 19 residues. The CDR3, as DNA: TGTGCCAGCAGCGCCCGAGGGACAGGGGACGCAACGGCCTTGTATGGCTACACCTTC. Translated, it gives CASSARGTGDATALYGYTF.

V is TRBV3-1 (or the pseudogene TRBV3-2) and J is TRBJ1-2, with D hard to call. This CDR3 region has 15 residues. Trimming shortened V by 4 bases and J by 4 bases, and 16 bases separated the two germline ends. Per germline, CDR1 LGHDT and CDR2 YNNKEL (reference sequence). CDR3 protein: CASSRTGQRVYGYTF. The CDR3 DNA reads TGTGCCAGCAGCCGGACCGGGCAGAGGGTCTATGGCTACACCTTC.

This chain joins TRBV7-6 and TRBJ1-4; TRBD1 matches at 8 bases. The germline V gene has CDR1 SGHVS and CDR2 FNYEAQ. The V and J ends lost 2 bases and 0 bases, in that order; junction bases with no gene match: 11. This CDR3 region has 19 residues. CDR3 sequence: CASSLTRTGSLATNEKLFF. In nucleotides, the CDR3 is TGTGCCAGCAGCTTAACCCGGACAGGGTCCCTTGCAACTAATGAAAAACTGTTTTTT.

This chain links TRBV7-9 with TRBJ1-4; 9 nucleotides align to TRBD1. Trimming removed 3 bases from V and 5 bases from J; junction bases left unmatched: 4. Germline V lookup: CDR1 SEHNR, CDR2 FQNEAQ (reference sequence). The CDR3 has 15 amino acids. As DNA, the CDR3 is TGTGCCAGCAGCTTCACCGGGACAGGGAATGAAAAACTGTTTTTT. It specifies CASSFTGTGNEKLFF.

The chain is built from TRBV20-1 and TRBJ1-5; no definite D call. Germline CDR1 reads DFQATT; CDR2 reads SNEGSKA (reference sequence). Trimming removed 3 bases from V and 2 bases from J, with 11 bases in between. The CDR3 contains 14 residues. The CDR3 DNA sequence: TGCAGTGCTAGTCCGAATAGCGGCAATCAGCCCCAGCATTTT. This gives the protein CSASPNSGNQPQHF.

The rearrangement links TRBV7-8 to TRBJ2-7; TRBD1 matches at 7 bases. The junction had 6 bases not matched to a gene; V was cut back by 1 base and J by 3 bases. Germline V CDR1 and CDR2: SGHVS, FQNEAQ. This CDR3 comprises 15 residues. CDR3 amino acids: CASSLEGGPYYEQYF. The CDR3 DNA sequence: TGTGCCAGCAGCTTAGAAGGGGGCCCCTACTACGAGCAGTACTTC. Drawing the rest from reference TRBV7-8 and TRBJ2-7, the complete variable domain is GAGVSQSPRYKVAKRGQDVALRCDPISGHVSLFWYQQALGQGPEFLTYFQNEAQLDKSGLPSDRFFAERPEGSVSTLKIQRTQQEDSAVYLCASSLEGGPYYEQYFGPGTRLTVT.